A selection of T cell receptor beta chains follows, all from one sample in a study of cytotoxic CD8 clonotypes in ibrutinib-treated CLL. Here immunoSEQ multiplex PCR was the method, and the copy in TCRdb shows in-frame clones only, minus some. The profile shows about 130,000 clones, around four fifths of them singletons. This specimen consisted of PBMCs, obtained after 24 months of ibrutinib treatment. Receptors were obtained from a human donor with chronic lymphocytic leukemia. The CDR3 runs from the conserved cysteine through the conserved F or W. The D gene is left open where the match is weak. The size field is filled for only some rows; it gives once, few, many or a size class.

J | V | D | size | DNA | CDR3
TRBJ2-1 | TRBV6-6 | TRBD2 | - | TGTGCCAGCAGTACTAGCGGGTCCTACAATGAGCAGTTCTTC | CASSTSGSYNEQFF
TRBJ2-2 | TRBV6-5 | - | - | TGTGCCAGCAGTTACTCTATTTTCAACACCGGGGAGCTGTTTTTT | CASSYSIFNTGELFF
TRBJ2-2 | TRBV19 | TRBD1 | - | TGTGCCAGTAGTAAAGGGACAGACGCGAACACCGGGGAGCTGTTTTTT | CASSKGTDANTGELFF
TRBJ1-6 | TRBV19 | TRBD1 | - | TGTGCCAGTAGTCCGAGTATTAGAACAGGGGCTTATTCACCCCTCCACTTT | CASSPSIRTGAYSPLHF
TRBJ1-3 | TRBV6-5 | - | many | TGTGCCAGCAGTCTCAGGGATAGCTCTGGAAACACCATATATTTT | CASSLRDSSGNTIYF
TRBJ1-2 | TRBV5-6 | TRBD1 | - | TGTGCCAGCAGCAAGGACAGGGCCTACTATGGCTACACCTTC | CASSKDRAYYGYTF
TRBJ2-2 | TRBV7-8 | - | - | TGTGCCAGCAGCTTAGTATACACCGGGGAGCTGTTTTTT | CASSLVYTGELFF
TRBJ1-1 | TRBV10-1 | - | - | TGCGCCAGCAGTGAGTCGTTACTACGAGCTGAAGCTTTCTTT | CASSESLLRAEAFF
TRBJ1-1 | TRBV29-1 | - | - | TGCAGCGTTGGGGGAGGAGACGAAGCTTTCTTT | CSVGGGDEAFF
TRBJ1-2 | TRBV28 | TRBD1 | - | TGTGCCAGCAGAACCGCCGGGACAGGGGGAGTCAACTATGGCTACACCTTC | CASRTAGTGGVNYGYTF
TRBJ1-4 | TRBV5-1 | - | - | TGCGCCAGCAGCTTGGCCGGCCCCACAGGGCCCAATGAAAAACTGTTTTTT | CASSLAGPTGPNEKLFF
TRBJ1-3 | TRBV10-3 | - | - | TGTGCCATCAGTACAATGGGACGGACCTCTGGAAACACCATATATTTT | CAISTMGRTSGNTIYF
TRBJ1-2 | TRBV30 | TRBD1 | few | TGTGCCTGCCAGACCGGGACAGGTCCCTATGGCTACACCTTC | CACQTGTGPYGYTF
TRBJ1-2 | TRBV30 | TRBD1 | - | TGTGCCTGGGGGACAGCTTACTATGGCTACACCTTC | CAWGTAYYGYTF
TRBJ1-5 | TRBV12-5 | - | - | TGTGCTAGTGGTTTGGAGATGTGGGGATTTAAAAATCAGCCCCAGCATTTT | CASGLEMWGFKNQPQHF
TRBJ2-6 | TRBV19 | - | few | TGTGCCAGTAGGACAGCTACTGGGGCCAACGTCCTGACTTTC | CASRTATGANVLTF
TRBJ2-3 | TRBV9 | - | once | TGTGCCAGCAGCGCCCGGCCTCTCAGAGATACGCAGTATTTT | CASSARPLRDTQYF
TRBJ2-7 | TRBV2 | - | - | TGTGCCAGCAGTGGCTTGGGGGTAAGCTCCTACGAGCAGTACTTC | CASSGLGVSSYEQYF
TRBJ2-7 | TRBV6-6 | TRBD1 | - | TGTGCCAGCAGTTACACCGACAGGGTGGGGTACGAGCAGTACTTC | CASSYTDRVGYEQYF
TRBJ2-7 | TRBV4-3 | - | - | TGCGCCAGCAGCCACCGGCAGTCTTACGAGCAGTACTTC | CASSHRQSYEQYF
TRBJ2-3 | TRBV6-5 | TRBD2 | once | TGTGCCAGCAGTTACTCGCCTAGCGGGGGCACAGATACGCAGTATTTT | CASSYSPSGGTDTQYF
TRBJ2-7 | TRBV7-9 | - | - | TGTGCCAGCAGCTTAGTTGGGGGGCCCCGCACCTACGAGCAGTACTTC | CASSLVGGPRTYEQYF
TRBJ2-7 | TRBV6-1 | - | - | TGTGCCAGCAGTCCTGGGGACACCACCTACGAGCAGTACTTC | CASSPGDTTYEQYF
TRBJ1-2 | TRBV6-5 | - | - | TGTGCCAGCAGTGCGACCCCCCCAGGACACTATGGCTACACCTTC | CASSATPPGHYGYTF
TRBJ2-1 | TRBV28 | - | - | TGTGCCAGCAGCAAACAGGGAACAGCTTACAATGAGCAGTTCTTC | CASSKQGTAYNEQFF
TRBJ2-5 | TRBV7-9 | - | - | TGTGCCAGCAGCGCTAACCGGGTAGCTCACCTAGAGGACTTC | CASSANRVAHLEDF
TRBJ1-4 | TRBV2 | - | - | TGTGCCAGCAGCAAATCGGACGTCCATGAAAAACTGTTTTTT | CASSKSDVHEKLFF
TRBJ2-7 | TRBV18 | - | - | TGTGCCAGCTCACCGCCGAGCTCCTACGAGCAGTACTTC | CASSPPSSYEQYF
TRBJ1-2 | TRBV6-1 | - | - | TGTGCCAGCAGTGAAGCGGGGTCGACTACTAACTATGGCTACACCTTC | CASSEAGSTTNYGYTF
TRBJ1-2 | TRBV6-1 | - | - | TGTGCCAGCAGTAGGGTCCAACCGGGGGACTATGGCTACACCTTC | CASSRVQPGDYGYTF
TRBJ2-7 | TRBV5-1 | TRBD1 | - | TGCGCCAGCAGCGGGGCCTTGTGGGGACAGGGGGCTGCCTACGAGCAGTACTTC | CASSGALWGQGAAYEQYF
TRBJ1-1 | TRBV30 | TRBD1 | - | TGTGCCTGGAATCACAGGGGAGTGGGCACTGAAGCTTTCTTT | CAWNHRGVGTEAFF
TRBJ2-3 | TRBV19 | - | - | TGTGCCAGTAGTATCCAGAACACAGATACGCAGTATTTT | CASSIQNTDTQYF
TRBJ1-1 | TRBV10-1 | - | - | TGCGCCAGCAGTGAGTCGCTTAAAAGAACAGTAAGCAACACTGAAGCTTTCTTT | CASSESLKRTVSNTEAFF